These T cell receptor beta chains were read from a single sample in a study of blood T cell repertoires in COVID-19. Some clones are missing from TCRdb's copy, which holds only in-frame ones; the method was immunoSEQ multiplex PCR. Found here are about 250,000 clones, roughly 90% of them singletons; the top ten hold about 3%. Sample: PBMCs or T cells enriched from blood (not recorded which). Receptors originate from a woman aged 45-65 years who had recovered from COVID-19. Each CDR3 is given with its conserved first and last residue. D genes are given only for firm matches. Clone sizes are given selectively: once, few, many, or a class where the clone is expanded.

>14|.|.|TRBV30|TRBJ2-1
CAWSQGSLVNEQFF
TGTGCCTGGAGTCAGGGCAGCTTGGTCAATGAGCAGTTCTTC
>13|TRBD1|.|TRBV18|TRBJ1-5
CASSPDRDQPQHF
TGTGCCAGCTCACCAGACAGGGACCAGCCCCAGCATTTT
>11|.|.|TRBV27|TRBJ2-7
CASLGHYEQYF
TGTGCCAGCCTGGGCCACTACGAGCAGTACTTC
>15|TRBD1|.|TRBV15|TRBJ1-3
CATSRDRAGGNTIYF
TGTGCCACCAGCAGGGACAGGGCGGGTGGAAACACCATATATTTT
>17|TRBD1|.|TRBV28|TRBJ1-5
CASSPYRGQGDNQPQHF
TGTGCCAGCAGTCCTTATAGGGGACAGGGCGACAATCAGCCCCAGCATTTT
>15|.|.|TRBV28|TRBJ2-1
CASSHGAGPYNEQFF
TGTGCCAGCAGCCACGGGGCGGGGCCCTACAATGAGCAGTTCTTC
>12|.|.|TRBV7-2|TRBJ2-1
CASSLLRNEQFF
TGTGCCAGCAGCTTACTCCGGAATGAGCAGTTCTTC
>13|.|.|TRBV4-2|TRBJ2-5
CASSQDLSETQYF
TGTGCCAGCAGCCAAGATCTCTCCGAGACCCAGTACTTC
>16|.|.|TRBV19|TRBJ1-4
CASSIQGRVRNEELFF
TGTGCCAGTAGTATTCAAGGCAGAGTGCGTAATGAGGAACTGTTTTTT
>17|TRBD2|.|TRBV7-3|TRBJ2-1
CASSSDGASGSYNEQFF
TGTGCCAGCAGCTCCGACGGGGCTAGCGGTTCTTACAATGAGCAGTTCTTC
>14|TRBD1|once|TRBV5-1|TRBJ2-3
CASNSGGSTDTQYF
TGCGCCAGCAACTCAGGGGGCAGCACAGATACGCAGTATTTT
>14|.|.|TRBV7-2|TRBJ1-2
CASSFSEGNYGYTF
TGTGCCAGCAGCTTCTCAGAGGGCAACTATGGCTACACCTTC
>12|.|.|TRBV28|TRBJ1-6
CASSRQFSPLHF
TGTGCCAGCAGTAGACAGTTTTCACCCCTCCACTTT
>17|.|.|TRBV7-3|TRBJ2-2
CASSLAESAANTGELFF
TGTGCCAGCAGCTTAGCGGAGAGCGCCGCGAACACCGGGGAGCTGTTTTTT
>19|TRBD2|.|TRBV9|TRBJ2-3
CASSEEGLAGVLSTDTQYF
TGTGCCAGCAGCGAAGAGGGACTAGCGGGAGTTCTTAGCACAGATACGCAGTATTTT
>18|.|.|TRBV21-1|TRBJ2-2
CASSNGLDREKNTGELFF
TGTGCCAGCAGCAATGGGTTGGACAGGGAGAAGAACACCGGGGAGCTGTTTTTT
>16|TRBD1|.|TRBV5-4|TRBJ2-5
CASSPTPGQGEETQYF
TGTGCCAGCAGCCCCACCCCGGGACAGGGTGAAGAGACCCAGTACTTC
>13|TRBD1|once|TRBV5-8|TRBJ2-7
CASSPQGVYEQYF
TGTGCCAGCAGTCCACAGGGGGTGTACGAGCAGTACTTC
>16|.|once|TRBV9|TRBJ2-5
CASSVGGGVKQETQYF
TGTGCCAGCAGCGTAGGAGGGGGAGTAAAACAAGAGACCCAGTACTTC
>16|.|once|TRBV3-1/TRBV3-2|TRBJ2-3
CASTHTSRERSDTQYF
TGTGCCAGCACCCATACTAGCCGGGAAAGGTCAGATACGCAGTATTTT
>12|.|.|TRBV19|TRBJ1-5
CASKERYQPQHF
TGTGCCAGTAAAGAGAGATATCAGCCCCAGCATTTT
>18|TRBD1|.|TRBV27|TRBJ2-6
CASRKNIGTVVGANVLTF
TGTGCCAGCAGGAAGAACATCGGGACAGTCGTTGGGGCCAACGTCCTGACTTTC
>14|TRBD2|.|TRBV7-2|TRBJ2-7
CASSSLAGGSEQYF
TGTGCCAGCAGCTCCTTAGCGGGGGGCAGCGAGCAGTACTTC
>13|.|.|TRBV11-2|TRBJ2-2
CASSLLYTGELFF
TGTGCCAGCAGCTTACTTTACACCGGGGAGCTGTTTTTT
>16|.|once|TRBV10-2|TRBJ1-5
CASSESDHRGNQPQHF
TGCGCCAGCAGTGAGTCGGACCACAGGGGCAATCAGCCCCAGCATTTT
>15|.|.|TRBV30|TRBJ2-1
CAWSARGEGLNEQFF
TGTGCCTGGAGTGCGAGGGGGGAGGGCCTCAATGAGCAGTTCTTC
>17|.|.|TRBV7-2|TRBJ2-5
CASSFARGRGATGTQYF
TGTGCCAGCAGCTTTGCCCGCGGCAGGGGTGCAACAGGGACCCAGTACTTC
>12|TRBD2|.|TRBV6-1|TRBJ2-1
CASSESGGRMFF
TGTGCCAGCAGTGAAAGCGGCGGGAGGATGTTCTTC
>17|TRBD1|.|TRBV7-9|TRBJ1-1
CASSANRGIYPSTEAFF
TGTGCCAGCAGCGCAAACAGGGGAATCTATCCGAGCACTGAAGCTTTCTTT
>15|TRBD1|.|TRBV7-2|TRBJ1-5
CASSLMLGQDQPQHF
TGTGCCAGCAGCTTAATGTTAGGACAGGATCAGCCCCAGCATTTT
>13|.|.|TRBV12-3/TRBV12-4|TRBJ2-7
CASRDIQGREQYF
TGTGCCAGCAGGGATATACAGGGTCGGGAGCAGTACTTC
>15|TRBD1|once|TRBV11-2|TRBJ1-1
CASSLRTGLNTEAFF
TGTGCCAGCAGCCTCCGGACAGGTTTGAACACTGAAGCTTTCTTT
>17|TRBD1|.|TRBV27|TRBJ1-4
CASSLAGTGGAQEKLFF
TGTGCCAGCAGTTTGGCCGGGACAGGGGGCGCCCAGGAAAAACTGTTTTTT
>15|.|once|TRBV6-5|TRBJ2-7
CASSWQQGPTYEQYF
TGTGCCAGCAGTTGGCAGCAGGGGCCTACCTACGAGCAGTACTTC
>12|.|.|TRBV29-1|TRBJ2-5
CSALILAKTQYF
TGCAGCGCATTAATACTAGCAAAGACCCAGTACTTC
>16|TRBD2|.|TRBV30|TRBJ2-3
CAWRKTGTSVTDTQYF
TGTGCCTGGAGAAAAACAGGGACTAGCGTGACAGATACGCAGTATTTT
>15|.|.|TRBV24-1|TRBJ2-3
CATSQGGSSTDTQYF
TGTGCCACCAGTCAGGGTGGGTCTAGCACAGATACGCAGTATTTT
>15|.|.|TRBV6-2/TRBV6-3|TRBJ1-1
CASSPPRQVNTEAFF
TGTGCCAGCAGTCCCCCCCGGCAGGTGAACACTGAAGCTTTCTTT
>20|TRBD2|.|TRBV7-7|TRBJ2-4
CASSLEGLAGLWKTKNIQYF
TGTGCTAGCAGCTTAGAGGGCCTAGCGGGTCTTTGGAAAACCAAAAACATTCAGTACTTC
>13|.|.|TRBV7-2|TRBJ2-7
CASSFQGPNEQYF
TGTGCCAGCAGCTTCCAGGGGCCCAACGAGCAGTACTTC
>13|.|.|TRBV12-3/TRBV12-4|TRBJ1-1
CASSLRGNTEAFF
TGTGCCAGCAGTTTACGAGGGAACACTGAAGCTTTCTTT
>16|.|.|TRBV4-2|TRBJ1-2
CASSRLLRGSSYGYTF
TGTGCCAGCAGCCGATTATTGCGGGGGTCGAGCTATGGCTACACCTTC
>15|.|few|TRBV7-9|TRBJ1-2
CASSSLWRQTYGYTF
TGTGCCAGCAGCTCCCTCTGGAGACAGACCTATGGCTACACCTTC
>14|.|.|TRBV6-2/TRBV6-3|TRBJ2-3
CASSYSGAADTQYF
TGTGCCAGCAGTTACTCTGGGGCGGCAGATACGCAGTATTTT
>16|.|.|TRBV12-2|TRBJ1-1
CASRLEGQGTNTEAFF
TGTGCAAGTCGCTTAGAGGGACAGGGGACGAACACTGAAGCTTTCTTT
>13|.|.|TRBV4-1|TRBJ2-7
CASSRLGGDEQYF
TGCGCCAGCAGCCGGCTTGGAGGGGACGAGCAGTACTTC
>14|.|.|TRBV2|TRBJ1-4
CASSELGGAEKLFF
TGTGCCAGCAGTGAACTCGGGGGGGCTGAAAAACTGTTTTTT
>15|TRBD1|.|TRBV7-2|TRBJ1-5
CASSPGTAFNQPQHF
TGTGCCAGCAGCCCCGGGACAGCTTTCAATCAGCCCCAGCATTTT
>14|.|.|TRBV7-2|TRBJ1-1
CASSLGLLNTEAFF
TGTGCCAGCAGCTTGGGACTGCTGAACACTGAAGCTTTCTTT
>11|.|.|TRBV28|TRBJ2-1
CASSLSVEQFF
TGTGCCAGCAGTTTATCGGTTGAGCAGTTCTTC
>15|.|.|TRBV27|TRBJ2-5
CASSPGGRRLETQYF
TGTGCCAGCAGTCCAGGAGGAAGAAGGCTAGAGACCCAGTACTTC
>14|TRBD2|.|TRBV28|TRBJ2-5
CASRKSGGVETQYF
TGTGCCAGCAGAAAAAGCGGGGGAGTTGAGACCCAGTACTTC
>14|.|.|TRBV28|TRBJ1-1
CASSLQARVAEAFF
TGTGCCAGCAGCTTACAGGCCAGGGTCGCTGAAGCTTTCTTT
>16|TRBD2|.|TRBV5-1|TRBJ2-7
CASSLLSSGSGDEQYF
TGCGCCAGCAGCTTGTTGAGTAGCGGGAGTGGCGACGAGCAGTACTTC